This TCR beta chain was sequenced during a study of T cells after yellow fever vaccination. Study-wide findings and caveats: Primary-vaccination clones mostly resurfaced post-booster (96% CD4, approximately 87% CD8).

Only a few counts were recorded for this clonotype. Its target is unknown. The V end lost 0 bases, the J end lost 4 bases, and 22 bases lay between the germline ends. Germline V gives CDR1 SGHDT, CDR2 YYEEEE. The CDR3 is made up of 19 amino acids. As TCR cDNA was made by 5'RACE template switching, a universal primer site and UMIs were added. Using its own MiXCR run on the 5' RACE reads, TCRdb lists one record per CDR3 protein. Of hundreds of thousands of distinct CDR3 sequences in the sample, 8% to 9.5% are singletons; the top ten hold 15% to 20%. The source is a man between 18 and 29 years old who received the YFV17D yellow fever vaccine. This chain joins TRBV5-6 and TRBJ2-2; the D call may be TRBD1 or TRBD2 (5 bases each). The sample here was PBMCs, taken about 41 days after the first yellow fever vaccination. The DNA of the CDR3 is TGTGCCAGCAGCTTGGATTACAGGACCTACCGGGGCGCCACCGGGGAGCTGTTTTTT. Protein product: CASSLDYRTYRGATGELFF.